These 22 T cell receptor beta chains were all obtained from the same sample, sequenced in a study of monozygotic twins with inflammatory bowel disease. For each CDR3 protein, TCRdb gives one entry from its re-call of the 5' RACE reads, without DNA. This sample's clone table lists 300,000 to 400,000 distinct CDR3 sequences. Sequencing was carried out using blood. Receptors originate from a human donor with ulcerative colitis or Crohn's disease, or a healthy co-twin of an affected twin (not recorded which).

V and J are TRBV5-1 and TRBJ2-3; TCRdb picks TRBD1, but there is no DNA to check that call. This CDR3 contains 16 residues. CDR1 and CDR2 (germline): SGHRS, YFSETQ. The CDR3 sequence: CASSFPGPGGTDTQYF.

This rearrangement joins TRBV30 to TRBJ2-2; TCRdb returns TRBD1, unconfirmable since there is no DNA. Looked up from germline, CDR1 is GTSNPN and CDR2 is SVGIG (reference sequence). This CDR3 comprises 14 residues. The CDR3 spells CACNRDRYTGELFF.

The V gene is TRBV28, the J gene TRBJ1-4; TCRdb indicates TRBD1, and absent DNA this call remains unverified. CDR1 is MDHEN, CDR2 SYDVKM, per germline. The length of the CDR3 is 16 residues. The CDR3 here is CASSFRIRGFNEKLFF.

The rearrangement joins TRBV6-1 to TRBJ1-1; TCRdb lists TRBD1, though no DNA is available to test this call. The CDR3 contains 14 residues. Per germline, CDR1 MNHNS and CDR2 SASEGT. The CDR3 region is CASSEAGPGTEAFF.

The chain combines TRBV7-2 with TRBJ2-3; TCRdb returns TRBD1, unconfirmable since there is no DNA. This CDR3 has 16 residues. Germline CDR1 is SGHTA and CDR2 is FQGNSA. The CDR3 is CASSIDRGGSTDTQYF.

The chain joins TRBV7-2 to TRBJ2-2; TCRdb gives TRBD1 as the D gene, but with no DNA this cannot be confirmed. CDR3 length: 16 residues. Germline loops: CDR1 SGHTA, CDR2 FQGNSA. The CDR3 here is CASSLRTGVNTGELFF.

The CDR3 reads CASSHLPTGQGAEAFF. V gene TRBV12-3 or TRBV12-4 combines with J gene TRBJ1-1; absent DNA, TCRdb's TRBD1 call cannot be checked. This CDR3 is 16 amino acids long.

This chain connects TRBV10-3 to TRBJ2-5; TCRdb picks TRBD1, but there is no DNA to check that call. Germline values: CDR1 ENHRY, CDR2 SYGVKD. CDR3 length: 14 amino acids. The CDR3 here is CAISEDRGQETQYF.

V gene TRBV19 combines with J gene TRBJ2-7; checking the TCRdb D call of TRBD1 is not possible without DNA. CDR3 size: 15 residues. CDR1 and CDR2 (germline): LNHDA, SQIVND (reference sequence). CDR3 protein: CASSTDRGSAKGQYF.

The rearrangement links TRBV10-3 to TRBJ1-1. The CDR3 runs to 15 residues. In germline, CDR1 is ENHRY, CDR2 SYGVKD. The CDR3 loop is CAISGNRGLNTEAFF.

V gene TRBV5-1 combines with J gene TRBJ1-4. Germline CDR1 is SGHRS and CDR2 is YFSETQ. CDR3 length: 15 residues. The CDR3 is CASSDPQGPDEKLFF.

This chain's CDR3 is CSGADPSLRNDEQYF. The genes are TRBV20-1 and TRBJ2-7; TCRdb gives TRBD2 as the D gene, but with no DNA this cannot be confirmed. CDR1 and CDR2 (germline): DFQATT, SNEGSKA (reference sequence). The CDR3 is 15 amino acids.

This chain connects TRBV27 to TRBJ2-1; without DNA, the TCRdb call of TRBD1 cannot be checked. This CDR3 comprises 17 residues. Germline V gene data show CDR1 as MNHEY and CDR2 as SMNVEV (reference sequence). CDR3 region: CASSLLPKQGGRWEQFF.

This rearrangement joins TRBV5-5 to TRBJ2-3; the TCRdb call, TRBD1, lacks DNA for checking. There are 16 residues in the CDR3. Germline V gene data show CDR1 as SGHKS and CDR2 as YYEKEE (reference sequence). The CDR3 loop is CASRGEAALSTDTQYF.

CDR3 protein: CASSLGAGLDTQYF. This sequence joins TRBV7-2 and TRBJ2-3; the TCRdb D gene call, TRBD1, has no DNA to confirm it. The CDR3 runs 14 residues. Germline CDR1 reads SGHTA; CDR2 reads FQGNSA.

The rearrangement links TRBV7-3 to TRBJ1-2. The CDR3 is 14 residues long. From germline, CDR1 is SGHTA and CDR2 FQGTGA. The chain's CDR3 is CASSLFDKTYGYTF.

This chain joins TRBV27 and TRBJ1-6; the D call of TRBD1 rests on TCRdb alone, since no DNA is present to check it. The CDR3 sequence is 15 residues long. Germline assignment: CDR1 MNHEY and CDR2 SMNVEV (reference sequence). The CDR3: CASSSPGGGNSPLHF.

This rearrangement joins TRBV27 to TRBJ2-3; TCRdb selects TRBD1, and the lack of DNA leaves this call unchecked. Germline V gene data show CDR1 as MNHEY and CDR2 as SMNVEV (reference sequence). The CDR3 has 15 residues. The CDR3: CASSPPDRVEYTQYF.

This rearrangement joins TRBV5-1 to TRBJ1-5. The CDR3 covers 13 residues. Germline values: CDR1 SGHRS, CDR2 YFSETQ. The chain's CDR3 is CASSLDPNQPQHF.

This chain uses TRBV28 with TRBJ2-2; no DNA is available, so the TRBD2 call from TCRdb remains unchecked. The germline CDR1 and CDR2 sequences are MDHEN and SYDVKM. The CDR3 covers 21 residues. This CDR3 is CASSSIHKRGGMLGNTGELFF.

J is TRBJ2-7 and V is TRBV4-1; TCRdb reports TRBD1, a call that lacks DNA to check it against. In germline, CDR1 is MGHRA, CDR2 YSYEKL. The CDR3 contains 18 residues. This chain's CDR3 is CASSQDPGQGFRTYEQYF.

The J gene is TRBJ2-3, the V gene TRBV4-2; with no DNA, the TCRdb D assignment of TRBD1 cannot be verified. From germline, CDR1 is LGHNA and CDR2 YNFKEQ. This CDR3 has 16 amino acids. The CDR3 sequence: CASSQVGRQGEDTQYF.